Listed below are T cell receptor beta chains from one sample, sequenced in a study of cytomegalovirus exposure and HLA in healthy donors. Here immunoSEQ multiplex PCR was the method, and the copy in TCRdb shows in-frame clones only, minus some. The sample includes about 120,000 clones, approximately 80% of them seen just once. Sequencing input: PBMCs. Receptor source: a man between 45 and 60 years old in good health and CMV-seronegative. CDR3s include the opening cysteine and the closing phenylalanine or tryptophan. Fields, in order: J gene, D gene, V gene, clone size, CDR3 protein, CDR3 DNA. The D gene is left open where the match is weak. Clone size, where shown, is once, few, many, or a class for clones that have expanded.

J gene: TRBJ2-5; D gene: TRBD1; V gene: TRBV7-9; clone size: .; CDR3 protein: CASSLQGAQETQYF; CDR3 DNA: TGTGCCAGCAGCTTACAGGGGGCCCAAGAGACCCAGTACTTC
J gene: TRBJ2-3; D gene: TRBD2; V gene: TRBV5-1; clone size: .; CDR3 protein: CASSLESSGEVDTQYF; CDR3 DNA: TGCGCCAGCAGCTTGGAATCTAGCGGGGAAGTAGATACGCAGTATTTT
J gene: TRBJ2-2; D gene: TRBD2; V gene: TRBV19; clone size: .; CDR3 protein: CASSIDQGLATGELFF; CDR3 DNA: TGTGCCAGTAGTATAGATCAGGGACTAGCTACCGGGGAGCTGTTTTTT
J gene: TRBJ2-5; D gene: .; V gene: TRBV5-6; clone size: few; CDR3 protein: CASSFLTGIGDSQYF; CDR3 DNA: TGTGCCAGCAGCTTTTTGACAGGGATCGGGGACTCCCAGTACTTC
J gene: TRBJ1-1; D gene: .; V gene: TRBV11-2; clone size: .; CDR3 protein: CASSPGRNTEAFF; CDR3 DNA: TGTGCCAGCAGCCCCGGGAGGAACACTGAAGCTTTCTTT
J gene: TRBJ1-1; D gene: .; V gene: TRBV15; clone size: few; CDR3 protein: CATSRRQVGTEAFF; CDR3 DNA: TGTGCCACCAGCAGAAGGCAGGTTGGTACTGAAGCTTTCTTT
J gene: TRBJ1-1; D gene: .; V gene: TRBV7-9; clone size: few; CDR3 protein: CASLWGLNTEAFF; CDR3 DNA: TGTGCCAGCCTTTGGGGACTCAACACTGAAGCTTTCTTT
J gene: TRBJ2-7; D gene: TRBD2; V gene: TRBV6-5; clone size: few; CDR3 protein: CASSSTSGGTIYEQYF; CDR3 DNA: TGTGCCAGCAGTTCTACTAGCGGGGGTACAATATACGAGCAGTACTTC
J gene: TRBJ2-3; D gene: TRBD2; V gene: TRBV29-1; clone size: .; CDR3 protein: CSGAGPSGRAGDTQYF; CDR3 DNA: TGCAGCGGGGCCGGGCCTAGCGGGAGGGCGGGCGATACGCAGTATTTT
J gene: TRBJ2-5; D gene: .; V gene: TRBV30; clone size: .; CDR3 protein: CAWGGGETQYF; CDR3 DNA: TGTGCCTGGGGCGGAGGGGAGACCCAGTACTTC
J gene: TRBJ1-6; D gene: TRBD1; V gene: TRBV5-6; clone size: .; CDR3 protein: CASSLAGQSSYNSPLHF; CDR3 DNA: TGTGCCAGCAGCTTGGCGGGACAGAGCTCCTATAATTCACCCCTCCACTTT
J gene: TRBJ1-1; D gene: TRBD1; V gene: TRBV25-1; clone size: .; CDR3 protein: CASSEEYRGEAFF; CDR3 DNA: TGTGCCAGCAGTGAAGAGTACAGGGGCGAAGCTTTCTTT
J gene: TRBJ1-1; D gene: TRBD1; V gene: TRBV7-9; clone size: .; CDR3 protein: CSSSLHNRGNTEAFF; CDR3 DNA: TGTTCCAGCAGCTTACACAACAGGGGGAACACTGAAGCTTTCTTT
J gene: TRBJ1-6; D gene: .; V gene: TRBV4-3; clone size: .; CDR3 protein: CASSHTDSPLHF; CDR3 DNA: TGCGCCAGCAGCCATACAGACTCACCCCTCCACTTT
J gene: TRBJ1-1; D gene: .; V gene: TRBV28; clone size: .; CDR3 protein: CATTLNTEAFF; CDR3 DNA: TGTGCCACTACCCTGAACACTGAAGCTTTCTTT
J gene: TRBJ2-5; D gene: TRBD2; V gene: TRBV7-2; clone size: .; CDR3 protein: CASSRRGAEETQYF; CDR3 DNA: TGTGCCAGCAGCCGGCGGGGGGCGGAGGAGACCCAGTACTTC
J gene: TRBJ1-4; D gene: TRBD1; V gene: TRBV4-1; clone size: few; CDR3 protein: CASSQRTGANEKLFF; CDR3 DNA: TGCGCCAGCAGCCAGAGGACAGGGGCTAATGAAAAACTGTTTTTT
J gene: TRBJ1-5; D gene: TRBD1; V gene: TRBV19; clone size: few; CDR3 protein: CASSIKGGAGQPQHF; CDR3 DNA: TGTGCCAGTAGTATAAAAGGGGGCGCGGGTCAGCCCCAGCATTTT
J gene: TRBJ2-5; D gene: .; V gene: TRBV27; clone size: .; CDR3 protein: CASSPVYGTQYF; CDR3 DNA: TGTGCCAGCAGCCCGGTCTATGGGACCCAGTACTTC
J gene: TRBJ2-7; D gene: .; V gene: TRBV13; clone size: .; CDR3 protein: CASSALGDFAPYSYEQYF; CDR3 DNA: TGTGCCAGCAGCGCCCTGGGAGATTTCGCACCTTACTCCTACGAGCAGTACTTC
J gene: TRBJ2-2; D gene: .; V gene: TRBV6-5; clone size: .; CDR3 protein: CASSTMTGELFF; CDR3 DNA: TGTGCCAGCAGTACAATGACCGGGGAGCTGTTTTTT
J gene: TRBJ2-2; D gene: TRBD2; V gene: TRBV9; clone size: once; CDR3 protein: CASSAGLAGPTGELFF; CDR3 DNA: TGTGCCAGCAGCGCAGGACTAGCGGGCCCCACCGGGGAGCTGTTTTTT
J gene: TRBJ1-5; D gene: .; V gene: TRBV19; clone size: .; CDR3 protein: CASSIAEGGNQPQHF; CDR3 DNA: TGTGCCAGTAGTATAGCCGAAGGGGGCAATCAGCCCCAGCATTTT
J gene: TRBJ2-7; D gene: .; V gene: TRBV21-1; clone size: .; CDR3 protein: CASTGTGGYEQYF; CDR3 DNA: TGTGCCAGCACAGGGACAGGGGGCTACGAGCAGTACTTC
J gene: TRBJ2-7; D gene: .; V gene: TRBV6-1; clone size: .; CDR3 protein: CASSESRAGEQYF; CDR3 DNA: TGTGCCAGCAGTGAGTCAAGGGCGGGTGAGCAGTACTTC
J gene: TRBJ1-2; D gene: TRBD1; V gene: TRBV5-1; clone size: once; CDR3 protein: CASSLGGEMGQNYGYTF; CDR3 DNA: TGCGCCAGCAGCTTGGGCGGGGAAATGGGACAGAACTATGGCTACACCTTC
J gene: TRBJ2-7; D gene: .; V gene: TRBV5-1; clone size: .; CDR3 protein: CASRPGFSYEQYF; CDR3 DNA: TGCGCCAGCAGACCAGGGTTCAGCTACGAGCAGTACTTC
J gene: TRBJ1-2; D gene: TRBD1; V gene: TRBV19; clone size: .; CDR3 protein: CASETLRQGQCGYTF; CDR3 DNA: TGTGCCAGTGAGACCCTTCGACAGGGTCAATGTGGCTACACCTTC
J gene: TRBJ1-6; D gene: TRBD1; V gene: TRBV19; clone size: .; CDR3 protein: CASSTTGDNSPLHF; CDR3 DNA: TGTGCCAGTAGTACAACAGGGGATAATTCACCCCTCCACTTT
J gene: TRBJ1-2; D gene: .; V gene: TRBV2; clone size: .; CDR3 protein: CASISRVNYGYTF; CDR3 DNA: TGTGCCAGCATTAGCAGAGTTAACTATGGCTACACCTTC
J gene: TRBJ2-1; D gene: TRBD2; V gene: TRBV5-6; clone size: .; CDR3 protein: CASSFLTSGYNEQFF; CDR3 DNA: TGTGCCAGCAGCTTTTTAACTAGCGGTTACAATGAGCAGTTCTTC
J gene: TRBJ1-5; D gene: .; V gene: TRBV11-2; clone size: few; CDR3 protein: CASSATGNNQPQHF; CDR3 DNA: TGTGCCAGCAGCGCCACAGGGAACAATCAGCCCCAGCATTTT
J gene: TRBJ2-3; D gene: TRBD2; V gene: TRBV30; clone size: few; CDR3 protein: CAWTPGTTARTQYF; CDR3 DNA: TGTGCCTGGACCCCAGGGACTACGGCTCGTACGCAGTATTTT
J gene: TRBJ2-7; D gene: TRBD2; V gene: TRBV30; clone size: .; CDR3 protein: CAWTTGTTTYEQYF; CDR3 DNA: TGTGCCTGGACTACCGGGACTACGACCTACGAGCAGTACTTC
J gene: TRBJ1-2; D gene: TRBD1; V gene: TRBV29-1; clone size: once; CDR3 protein: CSVGDRDPGYTF; CDR3 DNA: TGCAGCGTTGGGGACAGGGATCCTGGCTACACCTTC
J gene: TRBJ2-7; D gene: .; V gene: TRBV4-3; clone size: once; CDR3 protein: CASSHSRVYEQYF; CDR3 DNA: TGCGCCAGCAGCCACTCCAGGGTCTACGAGCAGTACTTC
J gene: TRBJ1-2; D gene: TRBD1; V gene: TRBV7-2; clone size: few; CDR3 protein: CASSPQDRGGGYTF; CDR3 DNA: TGTGCCAGCAGCCCCCAGGACAGGGGGGGTGGCTACACCTTC
J gene: TRBJ1-1; D gene: .; V gene: TRBV5-1; clone size: .; CDR3 protein: CASIPMPLMNTEAFF; CDR3 DNA: TGCGCCAGCATCCCTATGCCCCTCATGAACACTGAAGCTTTCTTT
J gene: TRBJ1-5; D gene: TRBD1; V gene: TRBV23-1; clone size: once; CDR3 protein: CASSHMGQGSNQPQHF; CDR3 DNA: TGCGCCAGCAGTCATATGGGACAGGGTAGCAATCAGCCCCAGCATTTT
J gene: TRBJ2-7; D gene: .; V gene: TRBV18; clone size: .; CDR3 protein: CASSYQVQGRDEQYF; CDR3 DNA: TGTGCCAGCTCATACCAAGTCCAGGGTAGGGACGAGCAGTACTTC
J gene: TRBJ2-7; D gene: .; V gene: TRBV5-5; clone size: .; CDR3 protein: CASSLGGLHEQYF; CDR3 DNA: TGTGCCAGCAGCTTGGGCGGCCTCCACGAGCAGTACTTC
J gene: TRBJ2-7; D gene: .; V gene: TRBV6-5; clone size: .; CDR3 protein: CASSLDSRFHEQYF; CDR3 DNA: TGTGCCAGCAGTTTAGACAGTCGGTTCCACGAGCAGTACTTC
J gene: TRBJ2-7; D gene: .; V gene: TRBV7-3; clone size: .; CDR3 protein: CASSLNSDSYEQYF; CDR3 DNA: TGTGCCAGCAGCTTAAATTCCGATTCCTACGAGCAGTACTTC
J gene: TRBJ1-4; D gene: TRBD1; V gene: TRBV28; clone size: .; CDR3 protein: CASSFVGFSGGNEKLFF; CDR3 DNA: TGTGCCAGCAGTTTCGTCGGCTTTTCAGGGGGCAACGAAAAACTGTTTTTT
J gene: TRBJ2-1; D gene: .; V gene: TRBV11-2; clone size: .; CDR3 protein: CASSLGRSSYNEQFF; CDR3 DNA: TGTGCCAGCAGCTTGGGGAGGAGCTCCTACAATGAGCAGTTCTTC
J gene: TRBJ2-2; D gene: .; V gene: TRBV7-6; clone size: once; CDR3 protein: CASSLMPGKNTGELFF; CDR3 DNA: TGTGCCAGCAGCTTAATGCCAGGGAAGAACACCGGGGAGCTGTTTTTT
J gene: TRBJ2-2; D gene: .; V gene: TRBV19; clone size: once; CDR3 protein: CASRGRVGTGELFF; CDR3 DNA: TGTGCCAGTAGGGGCAGGGTCGGCACCGGGGAGCTGTTTTTT
J gene: TRBJ2-7; D gene: .; V gene: TRBV6-5; clone size: .; CDR3 protein: CASRQTGSSYEQYF; CDR3 DNA: TGTGCCAGCAGGCAAACAGGTAGCTCCTACGAGCAGTACTTC
J gene: TRBJ1-6; D gene: TRBD1; V gene: TRBV6-6; clone size: few; CDR3 protein: CASSYMDREDSPLHF; CDR3 DNA: TGTGCCAGCAGTTACATGGACAGGGAGGACTCACCCCTCCACTTT
J gene: TRBJ1-2; D gene: .; V gene: TRBV28; clone size: .; CDR3 protein: CASSSTANYGYTF; CDR3 DNA: TGTGCCAGCAGTTCGACAGCCAACTATGGCTACACCTTC
J gene: TRBJ1-4; D gene: .; V gene: TRBV4-2; clone size: few; CDR3 protein: CASSQDEGGVGKLFF; CDR3 DNA: TGTGCCAGCAGCCAAGACGAGGGGGGGGTTGGAAAACTGTTTTTT
J gene: TRBJ1-1; D gene: TRBD1; V gene: TRBV5-1; clone size: .; CDR3 protein: CASSRQGQPTEAFF; CDR3 DNA: TGCGCCAGCAGCCGACAGGGGCAACCCACTGAAGCTTTCTTT
J gene: TRBJ1-6; D gene: .; V gene: TRBV9; clone size: .; CDR3 protein: CASRGGNSPLHF; CDR3 DNA: TGTGCCAGCCGGGGAGGAAATTCACCCCTCCACTTT
J gene: TRBJ1-6; D gene: .; V gene: TRBV19; clone size: .; CDR3 protein: CASSIQERISSYNSPLHF; CDR3 DNA: TGTGCCAGTAGTATACAGGAAAGGATCAGCTCCTATAATTCACCCCTCCACTTT
J gene: TRBJ2-7; D gene: TRBD1; V gene: TRBV10-3; clone size: .; CDR3 protein: CAISDFASGTGHNREQYF; CDR3 DNA: TGTGCCATCAGTGACTTCGCTTCCGGGACAGGCCACAACCGCGAGCAGTACTTC
J gene: TRBJ1-3; D gene: TRBD1; V gene: TRBV5-1; clone size: once; CDR3 protein: CASLASDRDRPPSGNTIYF; CDR3 DNA: TGCGCCAGCCTGGCGTCCGATAGGGACAGACCACCCTCTGGAAACACCATATATTTT
J gene: TRBJ2-2; D gene: TRBD2; V gene: TRBV5-1; clone size: .; CDR3 protein: CASKGLAGGNTGELFF; CDR3 DNA: TGCGCCAGCAAGGGACTAGCGGGGGGTAACACCGGGGAGCTGTTTTTT
J gene: TRBJ2-7; D gene: TRBD1; V gene: TRBV30; clone size: .; CDR3 protein: CAWSQGVGWSEQYF; CDR3 DNA: TGTGCCTGGAGTCAGGGGGTAGGGTGGAGCGAGCAGTACTTC
J gene: TRBJ2-5; D gene: TRBD2; V gene: TRBV25-1; clone size: .; CDR3 protein: CASSEYTSGGPRETQYF; CDR3 DNA: TGTGCCAGCAGTGAATATACTAGCGGGGGACCCCGAGAGACCCAGTACTTC